This T cell receptor beta chain was found in a study of breast tumors, draining lymph nodes, adjacent tissues. Samples came from axillary lymph nodes draining the breast cancer. Worth noting for this clonotype: Its ends do not fully match the called genes, so a read error is possible.

TCRdb reanalysed the multiplex PCR reads using MiXCR and keeps one entry per CDR3 protein. This table has around 300,000 distinct CDR3 sequences, over 30% appearing once. The germline CDR1 and CDR2 sequences are SGHAT and FQNNGV. CDR3 size: 11 residues. Sample: axillary lymph node tissue. The chain employs TRBV11-2 and TRBJ2-1; 8 bases are shared with TRBD2. The sequence came from a female donor with breast cancer. Some clones in this sample may be carry-over from other donors' samples. The CDR3 sequence is CASGGSGSSFF. The CDR3 DNA reads as TGCGCCAGCGGCGGCAGCGGGAGTTCGTTCTTC.